These T cell receptor beta chains were read from a single sample in a study of blood T cell repertoires in COVID-19. Method: immunoSEQ multiplex PCR; TCRdb's copy keeps in-frame clones and lacks some. Among about 240,000 clones listed, around 86% were seen once. The sample taken for sequencing was PBMCs or T cells enriched from blood (not recorded which). These receptors all stem from a woman aged 40 to 50 with acute COVID-19. Both conserved end residues are trimmed from each CDR3. The order of the fields is D gene, clone size, V gene, J gene, CDR3 protein. D genes are given only for firm matches. Size is omitted from some rows. Given values are once, few, many or a class for expanded clones.

TRBD2	NA	TRBV25-1	TRBJ2-2	ASSAIGLAGANTGELF
TRBD1	NA	TRBV15	TRBJ1-1	ATSIQGYPTEAF
TRBD1	NA	TRBV27	TRBJ1-1	ASSQTGSDTEAF
TRBD1	NA	TRBV27	TRBJ1-5	ASRRTGGAGGEPQH
TRBD2	once	TRBV10-1	TRBJ2-5	ASRPPEGSGRLGQETQY
TRBD1	NA	TRBV2	TRBJ1-1	AGHPDRLVTEAF
TRBD2	NA	TRBV6-5	TRBJ2-7	ASISRGAGDEQY
TRBD2	NA	TRBV7-9	TRBJ2-7	ASSSRKVAGTDSYEQY
TRBD1	NA	TRBV18	TRBJ2-7	ASSPVGTGSEQY
TRBD1	NA	TRBV27	TRBJ1-1	ASSLSDRGGTEAF
NA	NA	TRBV18	TRBJ1-3	ASSPTPDYSGNTIY
NA	NA	TRBV29-1	TRBJ1-1	SVGVRGLDTEAF
NA	NA	TRBV7-8	TRBJ2-2	ASSVNGGNTGELF
TRBD1	NA	TRBV30	TRBJ2-5	AWSPRPTGVKETQY
TRBD1	NA	TRBV6-1	TRBJ1-1	ASSDTGGNLNTEAF
NA	NA	TRBV25-1	TRBJ2-6	ASSGEQGIAGANVLT
NA	NA	TRBV5-1	TRBJ2-1	ASRSQGPYNEQF
NA	NA	TRBV9	TRBJ2-1	ASSVGVGSTTYNEQF
NA	NA	TRBV9	TRBJ2-1	ASSVDLWGGDDEQF
TRBD2	NA	TRBV4-1	TRBJ2-5	ASSRSIIWTSGSFPETQY
NA	NA	TRBV29-1	TRBJ1-5	SVRGGFDQPQH
NA	once	TRBV28	TRBJ1-2	ASSLSSYGYT
TRBD2	NA	TRBV19	TRBJ2-7	ASSGRLAGERYEQY
NA	NA	TRBV19	TRBJ1-1	ASSPNREATEAF
NA	NA	TRBV5-8	TRBJ2-7	ASSLELRDEQY
NA	NA	TRBV29-1	TRBJ2-2	SVAVRGDTGELF
TRBD2	NA	TRBV7-9	TRBJ2-3	ASSFPGLAGADTQY
NA	NA	TRBV12-3/TRBV12-4	TRBJ2-7	ASSLGKTYEQY
NA	NA	TRBV7-8	TRBJ1-1	ASSLVTAGLNTEAF
TRBD2	once	TRBV20-1	TRBJ2-1	SASYYLAGGPREQF
NA	NA	TRBV6-5	TRBJ2-7	ASRLEAEQY
NA	NA	TRBV9	TRBJ1-5	ASSPSGGGNQPQH
NA	NA	TRBV24-1	TRBJ1-2	ATSDDQKNYGYT
NA	NA	TRBV19	TRBJ2-2	ASSSRLNTGELF
NA	few	TRBV5-4	TRBJ1-2	ASSLGQLYGYT
NA	NA	TRBV28	TRBJ2-3	ASSFGQLTDTQY
TRBD2	NA	TRBV2	TRBJ2-1	ASPSAGGGEQF
NA	NA	TRBV11-3	TRBJ2-2	ASSHVVLGPYTGELF
NA	few	TRBV4-1	TRBJ2-3	ASSQMDWYTDTQY
TRBD1	NA	TRBV19	TRBJ1-5	ASRKFTGAAQPQH
NA	NA	TRBV15	TRBJ2-7	ATSRGRDEQY